The present T cell receptor (beta chain) was sequenced within a study of OX40 agonist ivuxolimab in advanced cancers. Study-wide background: Patients received intravenous ivuxolimab every 2 weeks at 0.01 to 10 mg/kg. One hepatocellular carcinoma and a couple of cutaneous melanoma patients partially responded. General study results and limits: Relatively little clonal expansion, among the lowest observed, appeared in partial responders at 0.1-3.0 mg/kg. The study found that CD8+ T cells averaged more expanded clones than CD4+.

Repertoires were generated with immunoSEQ multiplex PCR, while TCRdb's copy carries only in-frame clones and drops some. The data show over 30,000 clones, with roughly 80% seen just once and 23% held by the top ten. Germline CDR1 and CDR2: SGDLS and YYNGEE. After removal of 4 bases from V and 4 bases from J, the junction contained 2 bases not matched to a gene. This CDR3 has 13 amino acids. With regard to this clone: Its antigen is unidentified.

The sequence was obtained from an adult with an advanced solid tumor such as melanoma, head and neck, liver or kidney cancer. The chain combines TRBV9 with TRBJ2-3; TRBD1 matches 8 bases. This material consisted of CD4+ or CD8+ T cells sorted from blood, taken in a trial of the OX40 agonist ivuxolimab. The CDR3 bases are TGTGCCAGCAGCAGGACAGGGTCAGATACGCAGTATTTT. The encoded protein is CASSRTGSDTQYF.